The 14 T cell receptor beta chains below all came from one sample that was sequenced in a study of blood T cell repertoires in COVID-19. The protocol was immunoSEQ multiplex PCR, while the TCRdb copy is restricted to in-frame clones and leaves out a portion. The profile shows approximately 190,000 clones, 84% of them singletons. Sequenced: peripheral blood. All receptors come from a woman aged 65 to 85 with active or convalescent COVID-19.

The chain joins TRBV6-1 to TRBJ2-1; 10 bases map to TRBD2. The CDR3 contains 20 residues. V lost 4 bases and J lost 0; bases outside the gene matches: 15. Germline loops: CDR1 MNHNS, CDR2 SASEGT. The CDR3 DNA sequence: TGTGCCAGCAGTGTTGGGAGATCGACTAGCGGGCAAAGCTCCTACAATGAGCAGTTCTTC. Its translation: CASSVGRSTSGQSSYNEQFF.

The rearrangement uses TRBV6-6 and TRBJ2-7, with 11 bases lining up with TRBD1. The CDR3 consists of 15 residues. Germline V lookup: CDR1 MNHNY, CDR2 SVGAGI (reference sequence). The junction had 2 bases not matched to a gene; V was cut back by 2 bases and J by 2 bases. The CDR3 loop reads CASSYGDRGAYEQYF. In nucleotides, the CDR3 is TGTGCCAGCAGTTACGGGGACAGGGGGGCCTACGAGCAGTACTTC.

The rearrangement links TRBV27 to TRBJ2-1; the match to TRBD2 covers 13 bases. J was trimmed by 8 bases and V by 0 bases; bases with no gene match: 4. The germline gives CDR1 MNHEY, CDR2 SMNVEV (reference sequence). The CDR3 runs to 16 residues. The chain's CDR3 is CASSLSGLAGVHEQFF. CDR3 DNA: TGTGCCAGCAGTTTATCAGGACTAGCGGGAGTGCATGAGCAGTTCTTC.

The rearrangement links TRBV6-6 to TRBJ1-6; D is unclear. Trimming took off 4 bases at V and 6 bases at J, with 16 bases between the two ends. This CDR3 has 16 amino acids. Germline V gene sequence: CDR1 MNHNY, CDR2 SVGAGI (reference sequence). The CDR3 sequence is CASSSQNGGSNSPLHF. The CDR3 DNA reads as TGTGCCAGCAGTTCCCAGAATGGAGGGTCTAATTCACCCCTCCACTTT.

As DNA, the CDR3 is TGTGCCAGCAGTTACTCTTGGACTAGCGGAGATACGCAGTATTTT. This encodes CASSYSWTSGDTQYF. The chain carries TRBV6-5 and TRBJ2-3, with 10 nucleotides matching TRBD2. This CDR3 is 15 amino acids long. V was pared by 0 bases and J by 5 bases, with 2 bases of the junction left unmatched. Germline V lookup: CDR1 MNHEY, CDR2 SVGAGI.

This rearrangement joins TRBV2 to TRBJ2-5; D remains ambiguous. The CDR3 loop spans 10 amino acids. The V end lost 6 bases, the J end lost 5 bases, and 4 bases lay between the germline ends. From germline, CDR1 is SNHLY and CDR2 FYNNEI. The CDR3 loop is CASRRETQYF. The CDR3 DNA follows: TGTGCCAGCAGGAGGGAGACCCAGTACTTC.

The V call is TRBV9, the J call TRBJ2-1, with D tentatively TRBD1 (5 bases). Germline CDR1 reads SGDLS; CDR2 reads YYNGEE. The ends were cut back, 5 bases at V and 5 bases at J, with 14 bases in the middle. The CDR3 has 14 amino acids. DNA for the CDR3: TGTGCCAGCAGTTTGGGGCACCTGAACAATGAGCAGTTCTTC. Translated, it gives CASSLGHLNNEQFF.

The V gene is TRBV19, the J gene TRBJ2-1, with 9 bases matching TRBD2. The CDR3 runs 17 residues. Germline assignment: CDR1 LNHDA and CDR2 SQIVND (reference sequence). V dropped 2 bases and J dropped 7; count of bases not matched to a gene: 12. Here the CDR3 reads CASSIPDTSGQANEQFF. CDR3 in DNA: TGTGCCAGTAGTATACCCGATACTAGCGGGCAAGCTAATGAGCAGTTCTTC. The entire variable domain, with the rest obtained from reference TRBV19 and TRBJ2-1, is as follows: DGGITQSPKYLFRKEGQNVTLSCEQNLNHDAMYWYRQDPGQGLRLIYYSQIVNDFQKGDIAEGYSVSREKKESFPLTVTSAQKNPTAFYLCASSIPDTSGQANEQFFGPGTRLTVL.

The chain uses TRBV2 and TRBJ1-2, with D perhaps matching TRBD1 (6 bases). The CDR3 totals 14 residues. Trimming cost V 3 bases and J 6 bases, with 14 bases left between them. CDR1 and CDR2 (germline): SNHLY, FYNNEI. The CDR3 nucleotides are TGTGCCAGCAGTGAGGGACACTGGGGCCATGGCTACACCTTC. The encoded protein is CASSEGHWGHGYTF.

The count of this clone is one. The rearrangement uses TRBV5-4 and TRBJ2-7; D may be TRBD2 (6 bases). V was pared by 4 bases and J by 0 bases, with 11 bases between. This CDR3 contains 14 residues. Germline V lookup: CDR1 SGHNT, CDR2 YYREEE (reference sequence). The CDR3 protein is CASSPRTTSYEQYF. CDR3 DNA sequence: TGTGCCAGCAGCCCTCGGACTACCTCCTACGAGCAGTACTTC.

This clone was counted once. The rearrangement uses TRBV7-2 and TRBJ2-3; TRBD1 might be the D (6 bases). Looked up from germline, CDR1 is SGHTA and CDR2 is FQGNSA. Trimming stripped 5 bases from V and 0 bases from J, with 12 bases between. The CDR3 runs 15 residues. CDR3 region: CASSIGGGSTDTQYF. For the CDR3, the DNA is TGTGCCAGCAGCATTGGGGGCGGGAGCACAGATACGCAGTATTTT.

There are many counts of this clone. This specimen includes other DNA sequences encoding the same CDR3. In nucleotides, the CDR3 is TGTGCCAGCAGCCACAGGTACGAGCAGTACTTC. Its translation: CASSHRYEQYF. The chain links TRBV28 to TRBJ2-7; D might be TRBD1 (5 bases). The CDR3 loop spans 11 amino acids. The V end lost 6 bases, the J end lost 4 bases, and 7 bases lay between the germline ends. Germline V lookup: CDR1 MDHEN, CDR2 SYDVKM.

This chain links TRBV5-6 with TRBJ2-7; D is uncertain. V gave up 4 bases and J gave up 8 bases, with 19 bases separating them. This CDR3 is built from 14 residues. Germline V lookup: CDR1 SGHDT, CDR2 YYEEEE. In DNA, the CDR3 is TGTGCCAGCAGCCGAGGCTATACACTTGCGCAGCAGTACTTC. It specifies CASSRGYTLAQQYF.

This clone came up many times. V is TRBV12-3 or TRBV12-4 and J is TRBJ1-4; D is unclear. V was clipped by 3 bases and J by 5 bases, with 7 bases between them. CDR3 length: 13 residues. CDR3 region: CASSFQENEKLFF. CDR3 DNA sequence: TGTGCCAGCAGTTTTCAGGAAAATGAAAAACTGTTTTTT.